Each of the 25 T cell receptor beta chains below was sequenced from the same sample in a study of T-cell reconstitution after alpha-beta-depleted transplantation in children. Preparation of the TCRbeta library used unique molecular identifiers. TCRdb itself ran the PCR reads through MiXCR, one entry per CDR3 protein. The sample lists about 200,000 distinct CDR3 sequences; around a sixth were seen once. Sequenced material: PBMCs, mostly from graft donor cells, taken 360 days after TCRalphabeta/CD19-depleted stem cell transplant. Every receptor here comes from a male patient between 2 and 15 years old who had a stem cell transplant for acute lymphoblastic leukemia, so the T cells may come from the graft donor.

The chain carries TRBV4-2 and TRBJ2-7; 10 positions agree with TRBD2. Trimming took 3 bases from V and 2 from J; bases not matched to a gene: 10. Germline lookup yields CDR1 LGHNA and CDR2 YNFKEQ. The CDR3 totals 17 residues. CDR3 DNA: TGTGCCAGCAGCCACCCTTTCCTAGCGGGGGATCCCTACGAGCAGTACTTC. Protein sequence: CASSHPFLAGDPYEQYF.

The chain couples TRBV29-1 to TRBJ1-3, with TRBD1 identical over 8 bases. V trimming: 6 bases; J trimming: 2 bases; junction bases outside the gene matches: 6. CDR3 size: 14 residues. Germline CDR1 reads SQVTM; CDR2 reads ANQGSEA. In nucleotides, the CDR3 is TGCAGCGTCGGCGGACAGGGACCTGGAAACACCATATATTTT. Its translation is CSVGGQGPGNTIYF.

V usage is TRBV7-2 and J usage is TRBJ2-3; possible D gene TRBD2, 6 bases. Looked up from germline, CDR1 is SGHTA and CDR2 is FQGNSA. This CDR3 contains 16 residues. Trimming removed 1 base from V and 1 base from J, with 12 bases in between. The CDR3 DNA is TGTGCCAGCAGCTTAGAGCGGGCGACCGGCACAGATACGCAGTATTTT. This translates into CASSLERATGTDTQYF.

The genes are TRBV20-1 and TRBJ2-3, with a weak D call TRBD2 (6 bases). The CDR3 has 20 residues. Germline CDR1 and CDR2: DFQATT and SNEGSKA (reference sequence). V was shortened by 1 base and J by 4 bases, with 30 bases between the two germline ends. The CDR3 DNA is TGCAGTGCTAGAGGCCATGTCCCCCTCGTTGGGCGGGGAGTAGCAGATACGCAGTATTTT. This sequence encodes CSARGHVPLVGRGVADTQYF.

This clonotype was recorded once. J is TRBJ1-1 and V is TRBV4-1, with D perhaps matching TRBD1 (5 bases). The CDR3 is 15 residues long. Trimming stripped 0 bases from V and 8 bases from J, with 16 bases between. Germline V gene sequence: CDR1 MGHRA, CDR2 YSYEKL. The CDR3 sequence: CASSQDRQGRDEAFF. CDR3 in DNA: TGCGCCAGCAGCCAAGATCGTCAGGGTAGAGACGAAGCTTTCTTT.

This clonotype was picked up a small number of times. The chain has TRBV7-9 and TRBJ2-3; D is possibly TRBD1 (5 bases). V shed 4 bases and J shed 4 bases, with 21 bases lying between them. Germline V lookup: CDR1 SEHNR, CDR2 FQNEAQ (reference sequence). The CDR3 has 17 amino acids. The CDR3 DNA is TGTGCCAGCAGCTCGAAGGGGCCAACTAAAGCCTCAGATACGCAGTATTTT. Protein: CASSSKGPTKASDTQYF.

This chain uses TRBV5-1 with TRBJ1-1; no clear D gene. Germline CDR1 and CDR2: SGHRS and YFSETQ. This CDR3 is built from 15 residues. Trimming cost V 0 bases and J 1 base, with 10 bases left between them. The CDR3 DNA sequence: TGCGCCAGCAGCTTGGAAACGGACCCGAACACTGAAGCTTTCTTT. Protein: CASSLETDPNTEAFF.

This clonotype has at least ten counts. The chain links TRBV10-2 to TRBJ2-1; tentatively, D is TRBD2 (6 bases). The CDR3 is 14 amino acids. CDR1 and CDR2 (germline): WSHSY, SAAADI. The V end was cut by 4 bases, the J end by 10 bases, with 17 bases between. The CDR3: CASSVWGEAGEQFF. The CDR3 bases are TGCGCCAGCAGTGTTTGGGGGGAGGCGGGGGAGCAGTTCTTC.

Here the CDR3 DNA reads TGTGCCAGCAGCTTGGTTCCGGGGGCGGGCGAGCAGTACTTC. Protein sequence: CASSLVPGAGEQYF. V and J are TRBV5-6 and TRBJ2-7, with D possibly being TRBD1 or TRBD2 (6 bases each). Germline CDR1 reads SGHDT; CDR2 reads YYEEEE. The CDR3 has 14 residues. Trimming took off 0 bases at V and 6 bases at J, with 13 bases between the two ends.

The V call is TRBV6-5, the J call TRBJ2-1; tentatively, D is TRBD1 (6 bases). CDR1 is MNHEY, CDR2 SVGAGI, per germline. The CDR3 runs to 11 residues. V was shortened by 6 bases and J by 13 bases, with 13 bases between the two germline ends. CDR3 DNA: TGTGCCAGCAGAAACAGGGTTCGTCAGTTCTTC. Translated: CASRNRVRQFF.

This clonotype was counted a few times. The chain links TRBV7-9 to TRBJ2-7; 7 nucleotides align to TRBD1. There are 14 residues in the CDR3. The J segment lost 6 bases and the V segment lost 8 bases, leaving 13 bases of the junction unmatched. The germline V gene has CDR1 SEHNR and CDR2 FQNEAQ (reference sequence). For the CDR3, the DNA is TGTGCCAGCCAGACAGGGACGGACTTGCGCGAGCAGTACTTC. Translating it yields CASQTGTDLREQYF.

The chain has TRBV7-2 and TRBJ1-3; 7 nucleotides align to TRBD1. CDR1 is SGHTA, CDR2 FQGNSA, per germline. The CDR3 loop spans 16 amino acids. J lost 5 bases, V lost 2 bases, and 9 bases had no gene match. Here the CDR3 reads CASSLFPSGGRNTIYF. The CDR3 coding sequence is TGTGCCAGCAGCTTATTCCCTTCAGGGGGAAGAAACACCATATATTTT.

This rearrangement joins TRBV29-1 to TRBJ1-2, with D possibly being TRBD1 (6 bases). V gave up 3 bases and J gave up 4 bases, with 15 bases separating them. This CDR3 is built from 14 residues. Germline CDR1 reads SQVTM; CDR2 reads ANQGSEA. The chain's CDR3 is CSVDQTGMGYGYTF. CDR3 sequence (DNA): TGCAGCGTTGATCAAACAGGGATGGGCTATGGCTACACCTTC. Complete variable domain (other parts from reference TRBV29-1 and TRBJ1-2): SAVISQKPSRDICQRGTSLTIQCQVDSQVTMMFWYRQQPGQSLTLIATANQGSEATYESGFVIDKFPISRPNLTFSTLTVSNMSPEDSSIYLCSVDQTGMGYGYTFGSGTRLTVV.

This clonotype has at least ten counts. The chain carries TRBV29-1 and TRBJ2-2; the D gene is possibly TRBD2 (6 bases). V shed 3 bases and J shed 1 base, with 6 bases lying between them. The CDR3 covers 13 residues. The V gene's germline CDR1 is SQVTM and CDR2 ANQGSEA. The DNA of the CDR3 is TGCAGCGTTGAGGGACTGAACACCGGGGAGCTGTTTTTT. As protein: CSVEGLNTGELFF.

The chain combines TRBV30 with TRBJ2-1; 9 bases agree with TRBD2. This CDR3 is built from 11 residues. V trimming: 2 bases; J trimming: 11 bases; junction bases outside the gene matches: 1. Germline CDR1 GTSNPN, CDR2 SVGIG (reference sequence). The CDR3 bases are TGTGCCTGGAGTTCTAGCGGGAAGCAGTTCTTC. It translates to CAWSSSGKQFF.

This chain links TRBV7-9 with TRBJ2-3; TRBD2 might be the D (6 bases). From germline, CDR1 is SEHNR and CDR2 FQNEAQ (reference sequence). Trimming took 3 bases from V and 2 from J, leaving 12 bases between them. There are 15 residues in the CDR3. The CDR3 reads CASSFFGGDTDTQYF. As DNA, the CDR3 is TGTGCCAGCAGCTTCTTCGGCGGGGACACAGATACGCAGTATTTT.

This clonotype turned up a few times. The chain carries TRBV12-3 or TRBV12-4 and TRBJ1-4; tentatively, D is TRBD1 (5 bases). The CDR3 is 14 amino acids. The ends were cut back, 3 bases at V and 4 bases at J, with 9 bases in the middle. DNA for the CDR3: TGTGCCAGCAGTTTCAGGGATGGTAATGAAAAACTGTTTTTT. Translating gives CASSFRDGNEKLFF.

The CDR3 loop reads CSVEDDRAGEQFF. For the CDR3, the DNA is TGCAGCGTTGAAGACGACAGGGCGGGTGAGCAGTTCTTC. This chain joins TRBV29-1 and TRBJ2-1, with 7 bases lining up with TRBD1. The CDR3 has 13 residues. Germline V gene sequence: CDR1 SQVTM, CDR2 ANQGSEA. Trimming at V came to 0 bases and at J to 9 bases, leaving 5 bases not matched to a gene.

This clonotype was picked up many times. The chain joins TRBV20-1 to TRBJ1-3; 7 positions match TRBD1. The germline CDR1 and CDR2 sequences are DFQATT and SNEGSKA (reference sequence). The CDR3 extends over 14 amino acids. Germline trimming cut 5 bases from V and 0 bases from J; bases unmatched to any gene: 4. The CDR3 sequence is CSARDSNSGNTIYF. The CDR3 DNA sequence: TGCAGTGCTCGGGACAGCAACTCTGGAAACACCATATATTTT.

The count of this clonotype is one. The chain couples TRBV7-2 to TRBJ2-5; 7 bases match TRBD2. Losses at the gene ends were 2 bases for V and 1 base for J; bases not matched to a gene: 10. Germline assignment: CDR1 SGHTA and CDR2 FQGNSA. This CDR3 contains 17 residues. CDR3: CASSLPWTRSRQETQYF. The CDR3, as DNA: TGTGCCAGCAGCTTACCCTGGACTAGAAGTCGCCAAGAGACCCAGTACTTC.

The chain couples TRBV5-6 to TRBJ1-2; 7 nucleotides agree with TRBD1. This CDR3 region has 14 residues. CDR1 is SGHDT and CDR2 is YYEEEE in the germline V gene. V gave up 4 bases and J gave up 0 bases; unmatched junction bases: 3. CDR3 loop: CASSVQGPNYGYTF. The DNA for the CDR3 is TGTGCCAGCAGCGTACAGGGGCCTAACTATGGCTACACCTTC.

The CDR3 reads CASSLKRGGPYNEQFF. As DNA, the CDR3 is TGTGCCAGCAGCTTAAAGCGGGGGGGCCCCTACAATGAGCAGTTCTTC. This rearrangement joins TRBV7-8 to TRBJ2-1; 10 positions agree with TRBD2. The germline gives CDR1 SGHVS, CDR2 FQNEAQ. J was trimmed by 2 bases and V by 2 bases; bases with no gene match: 3. The CDR3 is 16 residues long.

V gene TRBV2 combines with J gene TRBJ2-2, with a possible D match to TRBD1 (6 bases). Germline V CDR1 and CDR2: SNHLY, FYNNEI. V lost 6 bases, J lost 4 bases, and 9 bases lay in between. This CDR3 is 13 amino acids long. The CDR3 sequence is CASRDRFTGELFF. CDR3 coding DNA: TGTGCCAGCAGGGACAGATTCACCGGGGAGCTGTTTTTT.

The V and J genes are TRBV2 and TRBJ1-6, with 9 positions matching TRBD1. The CDR3 runs to 14 residues. The V gene end was trimmed by 3 bases and the J gene end by 10 bases; junction bases not matched to a gene: 4. Germline V gene data show CDR1 as SNHLY and CDR2 as FYNNEI. The CDR3 nucleotides are TGTGCCAGCAGTGAGGGGACAGGGTCCTCACCCCTCCACTTT. Protein sequence: CASSEGTGSSPLHF.

The chain carries TRBV18 and TRBJ2-7; TRBD2 matches at 16 bases. CDR1 and CDR2 from the germline V gene are KGHSH and LQKENI. V lost 6 bases and J lost 5; bases outside the gene matches: 13. The CDR3 consists of 18 residues. The DNA of the CDR3 is TGTGCCAGCTCCCGCGGGACTAGCGGGGGGGCCAGGGTGGACGAGCAGTACTTC. It specifies CASSRGTSGGARVDEQYF.